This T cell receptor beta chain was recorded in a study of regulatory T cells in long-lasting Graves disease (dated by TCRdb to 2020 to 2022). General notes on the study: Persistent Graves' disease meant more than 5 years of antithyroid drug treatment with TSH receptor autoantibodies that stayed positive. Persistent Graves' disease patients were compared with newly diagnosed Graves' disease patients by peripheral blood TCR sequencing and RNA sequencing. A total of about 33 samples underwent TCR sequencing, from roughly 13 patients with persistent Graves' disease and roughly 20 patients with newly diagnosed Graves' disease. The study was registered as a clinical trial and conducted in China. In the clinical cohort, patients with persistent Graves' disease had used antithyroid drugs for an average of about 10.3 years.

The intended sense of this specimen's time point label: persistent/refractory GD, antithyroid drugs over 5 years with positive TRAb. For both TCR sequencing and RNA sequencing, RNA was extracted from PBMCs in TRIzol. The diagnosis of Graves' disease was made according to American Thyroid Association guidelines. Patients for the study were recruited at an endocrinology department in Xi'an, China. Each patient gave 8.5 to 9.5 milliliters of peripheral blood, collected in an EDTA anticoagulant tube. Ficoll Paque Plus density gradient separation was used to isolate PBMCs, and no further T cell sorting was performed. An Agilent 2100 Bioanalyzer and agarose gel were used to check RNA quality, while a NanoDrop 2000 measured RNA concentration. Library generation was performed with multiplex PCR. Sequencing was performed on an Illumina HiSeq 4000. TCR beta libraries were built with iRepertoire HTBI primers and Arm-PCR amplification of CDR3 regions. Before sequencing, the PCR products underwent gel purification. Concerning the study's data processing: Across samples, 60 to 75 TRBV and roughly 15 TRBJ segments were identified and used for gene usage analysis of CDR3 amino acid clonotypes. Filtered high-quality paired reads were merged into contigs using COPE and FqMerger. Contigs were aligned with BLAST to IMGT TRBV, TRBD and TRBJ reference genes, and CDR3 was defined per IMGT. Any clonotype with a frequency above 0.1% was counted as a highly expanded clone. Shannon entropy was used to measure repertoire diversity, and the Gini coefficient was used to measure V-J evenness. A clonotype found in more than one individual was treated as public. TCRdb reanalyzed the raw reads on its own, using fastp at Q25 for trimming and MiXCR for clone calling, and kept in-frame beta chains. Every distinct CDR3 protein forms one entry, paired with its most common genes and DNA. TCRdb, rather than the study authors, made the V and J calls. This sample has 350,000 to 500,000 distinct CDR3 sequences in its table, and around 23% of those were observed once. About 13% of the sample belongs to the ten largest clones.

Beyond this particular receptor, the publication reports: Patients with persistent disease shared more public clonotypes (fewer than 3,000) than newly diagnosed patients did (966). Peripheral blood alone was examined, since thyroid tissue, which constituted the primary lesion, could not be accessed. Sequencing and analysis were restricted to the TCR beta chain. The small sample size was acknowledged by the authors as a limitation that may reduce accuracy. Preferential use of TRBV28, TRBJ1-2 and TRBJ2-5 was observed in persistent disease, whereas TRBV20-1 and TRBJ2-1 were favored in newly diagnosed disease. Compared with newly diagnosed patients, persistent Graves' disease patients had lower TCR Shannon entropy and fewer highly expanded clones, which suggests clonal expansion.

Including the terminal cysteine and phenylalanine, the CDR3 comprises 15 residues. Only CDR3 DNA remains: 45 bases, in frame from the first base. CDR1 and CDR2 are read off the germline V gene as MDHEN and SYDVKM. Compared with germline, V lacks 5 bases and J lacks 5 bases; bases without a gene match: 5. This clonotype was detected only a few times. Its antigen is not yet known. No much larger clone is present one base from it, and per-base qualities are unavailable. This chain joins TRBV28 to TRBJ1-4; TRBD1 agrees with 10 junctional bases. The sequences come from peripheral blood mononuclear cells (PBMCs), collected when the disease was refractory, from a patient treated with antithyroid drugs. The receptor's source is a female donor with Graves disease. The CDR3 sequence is CASSKGQGHNEKLFF. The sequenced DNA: TGTGCCAGCAGTAAGGGACAGGGGCACAATGAAAAACTGTTTTTT.